The rows below give T cell receptor beta chains drawn from one sample of a study of CD8+CD57+ T cells in acquired aplastic anemia. TCRdb reprocessed the reads with MiXCR, giving one entry per CDR3 protein. The table records about 420,000 distinct CDR3 sequences, 65% to 80% of them present only once. What was sequenced was sorted CD4+, CD8+, or CD8+CD57+ T cells (not recorded which) from PBMCs. These receptors came from a human donor in good health, serving as a control. Both conserved end residues are part of each CDR3. Each record gives: J gene, clone size, D gene, V gene, CDR3 DNA, CDR3 protein. A D gene is named only where the DNA matches it firmly. The size field is filled for only some rows; it gives once, few, many or a size class.

TRBJ2-6	.	.	TRBV6-4	TGTGCCAGCAGTCCCGGGGTAGCTGGGGCCAACGTCCTGACTTTC	CASSPGVAGANVLTF
TRBJ1-1	once	.	TRBV2	TGTGCCAGCAGTGCAGCGCAGTACCTTCGAGAAGCTTTCTTC	CASSAAQYLREAFF
TRBJ2-6	.	.	TRBV20-1	TGCAGCGCTGCCCGCAGCCCCGAGGCTGACCTGACTTTC	CSAARSPEADLTF
TRBJ1-2	.	.	TRBV10-3	TGCGCCATCAGCACCAGGGGAGCGGGGGATGGCTACACCTTC	CAISTRGAGDGYTF
TRBJ2-5	many	TRBD2	TRBV7-2	TGTGCCAGCAGCACCCCTTTCCCTAGCGGGGGGGCTGAGACCCAGTACTTC	CASSTPFPSGGAETQYF
TRBJ1-4	.	.	TRBV7-9	TGTGCCAGCAGCGTGGGCGGGGCCAAGGAAAAACTGTTTTTT	CASSVGGAKEKLFF
TRBJ2-1	many	.	TRBV5-8	TGTGCCAGCAGCTTGCATACCGGGACAATTAATGAGCAGTTCTTC	CASSLHTGTINEQFF
TRBJ2-7	.	.	TRBV9	TGTGCCAGCAGCAATGTCGTCAACACCAGCGCGCAGTACTTC	CASSNVVNTSAQYF
TRBJ2-3	.	.	TRBV7-6	TGTGCCAGCAGCAGAGGACCGAGCACAGATACGCAGTATTTT	CASSRGPSTDTQYF
TRBJ2-3	once	.	TRBV5-6	TGTGCCAGCAGCCCCTCACAGCACCCCGCCGCTGGAGATACGCAGTATTTT	CASSPSQHPAAGDTQYF
TRBJ2-7	.	.	TRBV9	TGTGCCAGCAGCGTAGAAGGCGCAGATACACAGTATTACTTC	CASSVEGADTQYYF
TRBJ1-2	.	.	TRBV7-9	TGTGCCAGCAGGTCGAGGGCGGGGGTACCGGGGTGCTGTTACACCTTC	CASRSRAGVPGCCYTF
TRBJ2-3	.	TRBD2	TRBV20-1	TGCAGTGCTAGACTAGCGGGGGAGATCACAGATACGCAGTATTTT	CSARLAGEITDTQYF
TRBJ1-6	.	.	TRBV5-8	TGTGCCAGCAGCCCCGGCCTAGACAGCTATAATTCACCCCTCCACTTT	CASSPGLDSYNSPLHF
TRBJ2-7	.	.	TRBV12-3/TRBV12-4	TGTGCCAGCAGTTTTGTACAGGGCCACGAGCAGTACTTC	CASSFVQGHEQYF
TRBJ2-4	.	TRBD1	TRBV2	TGTGCCAGCAGTGAACAAACAGGGGAGAGCAAAAACATTCAGTACTTC	CASSEQTGESKNIQYF
TRBJ1-5	.	.	TRBV10-3	TGTGCCATCAGTTTAGTGGGCGGGGGCGATCAGCCGCAGCATTTT	CAISLVGGGDQPQHF
TRBJ1-4	many	.	TRBV7-2	TGTGCCAGCAGCTACCAAACAGGGACTAATGAAAAACTGTTTTTT	CASSYQTGTNEKLFF
TRBJ1-1	.	.	TRBV7-6	TGTGCCAGCAGCTTAATCTCCGGGACTACTCCAGCTTTCTTT	CASSLISGTTPAFF
TRBJ2-5	.	.	TRBV4-3	TGCGCCAGCTGCAGAGATACAGGAATAGAGACCCAGTACTTC	CASCRDTGIETQYF
TRBJ2-5	few	.	TRBV6-6	TGTGCCAGCAGTGAATCGGGACGGCGGCGGGAGACCCAGTACTTC	CASSESGRRRETQYF
TRBJ1-2	many	TRBD1	TRBV19	TGTGCCACTGAGGACAGGGAAAAGAATGGCTACACCTTC	CATEDREKNGYTF
TRBJ2-3	.	TRBD2	TRBV7-3	TGTGCCAGCAGTCTCCAGACTAGCGCCACAGATACGCAGTATTTT	CASSLQTSATDTQYF
TRBJ1-1	many	.	TRBV5-8	TGTGCCAGCAGCTTGCCAGGGTCGGGCGCTGAAGCTTTCTTT	CASSLPGSGAEAFF
TRBJ2-2	many	.	TRBV7-7	TGTGCTAGCAGCTTAGAGGCTCGGCGGGAGCTGTTTTTT	CASSLEARRELFF
TRBJ1-1	once	TRBD1	TRBV9	TGTGCCAGCAGCCCCCGGACAGGGGGCGGGACTGAAGCTTTCTTT	CASSPRTGGGTEAFF
TRBJ1-1	many	.	TRBV7-2	TGTGCCAGCAGCTTAGCTCCAGCCTGGAACACTGAAGCTTTCTTT	CASSLAPAWNTEAFF
TRBJ1-1	.	.	TRBV2	TGTGCCACCAGGAGTCAGGCGCGCACTGAAGCTTTCTTT	CATRSQARTEAFF
TRBJ1-1	many	.	TRBV12-3/TRBV12-4	TGTGCCAGCAGTTTAGGGCGCGGGGGGTACGACACTGAAGCTTTCTTT	CASSLGRGGYDTEAFF
TRBJ2-3	.	.	TRBV9	TGTGCCAGCAGCCAGAGGCAAGGGGATGCAGCTACGCAGTATTTT	CASSQRQGDAATQYF
TRBJ1-1	many	TRBD1	TRBV5-5	TGTGCCAGCATCCCTGGACAGGGGGCTCGAGCTTTCTTT	CASIPGQGARAFF
TRBJ2-7	.	.	TRBV27	TGTGCCAGCACCCGGCTACAGAGGGCCTTTCCTAACGAGCAGTACTTC	CASTRLQRAFPNEQYF
TRBJ1-3	few	.	TRBV19	TGTGCCAGTAGTGGGGCTAGCGGGGCTGGAAACACCATATATTTT	CASSGASGAGNTIYF
TRBJ1-1	.	.	TRBV6-2/TRBV6-3	TGTGCCAGCATCATAAAACCTCCAGCCGTGAACACTGAAGCTTTCTTT	CASIIKPPAVNTEAFF
TRBJ2-5	once	.	TRBV2	TGTGCCAGCAGGGTGGGCAGCCAAGAGACCCAGTACTTC	CASRVGSQETQYF
TRBJ2-7	many	.	TRBV3-2	TGTGCCAGCAGCCCCGCCCCGAGCTCCTACGAGCAGTACTTC	CASSPAPSSYEQYF
TRBJ2-7	once	.	TRBV7-2	TGTGCCAGCGGCTTAGTTCAGCATGAACGAGGGACTGAATTC	CASGLVQHERGTEF
TRBJ2-7	.	TRBD1	TRBV20-1	TGCAGTGCTAGCGTCTTTGGGACAGGGGGCTACGAGCAGTACTTC	CSASVFGTGGYEQYF
TRBJ2-1	.	.	TRBV9	TGTGCCAGCAGCGTTCGAACGGACTCCTACAATGAGCAGTTCTTC	CASSVRTDSYNEQFF
TRBJ1-2	once	TRBD1	TRBV7-6	TGTGCCAGCAGCTTTTCTACGGGGACAGGGTCTGGCTACACCTTC	CASSFSTGTGSGYTF
TRBJ1-1	.	.	TRBV5-6	TGTGCCAGCAGCTTGTCCGGTGAAGCTTTCTTT	CASSLSGEAFF
TRBJ1-1	.	.	TRBV7-3	TGTGCCAGCAGCTTCACTGAAACCACTGAAGCTTTCTTT	CASSFTETTEAFF
TRBJ1-2	.	.	TRBV15	TGTGCCTCCAGCAAACGGGTGGGGTATGGCTACACCTTC	CASSKRVGYGYTF
TRBJ2-1	few	TRBD1	TRBV30	TGTGCCTGGAGTCAGGACAGGGTCTACAATGAGCAGTTCTTC	CAWSQDRVYNEQFF
TRBJ2-3	.	TRBD2	TRBV6-5	TGTGCCAGCAGTTTGGGACTAGCGGGGGGGTTCCGGATAGCTACAGATACGCAGTATTTT	CASSLGLAGGFRIATDTQYF
TRBJ1-1	many	.	TRBV12-3/TRBV12-4	TGTGCCAGCAGTTTACGGGAGAACACTGAAGCTTTCTTT	CASSLRENTEAFF
TRBJ2-3	many	.	TRBV13	TGTGCCAGCAGCTTAGCGGGGGTCAGGGCTTTT	CASSLAGVRAF
TRBJ1-1	few	.	TRBV19	TGTGCCAGTAGTTACCGGAACACTGAAGCTTTCTTT	CASSYRNTEAFF
TRBJ2-7	.	TRBD2	TRBV7-2	TGTGCCAGCAGCTTGGGACTAGCGGAGTACGAGCAGTACTTC	CASSLGLAEYEQYF
TRBJ1-2	.	TRBD1	TRBV7-7	TGTGCTAGCAGCTTAGAAGCTGGGGACAGGAGACATGGCTACACCTTC	CASSLEAGDRRHGYTF
TRBJ2-1	.	.	TRBV19	TGTGCCAGTAGGATCAGTGACCAATCCTACAACGAGCAGCTCTTC	CASRISDQSYNEQLF
TRBJ1-5	.	TRBD1	TRBV6-5	TGTGCCAGCCGCGATCGTGTGACAGGGGATCAGCCCCAGCATTTT	CASRDRVTGDQPQHF
TRBJ2-3	many	TRBD2	TRBV10-1	TGCGCCAGCAGTTATAGCGGGGATCGAGATACGCAGTATTTT	CASSYSGDRDTQYF
TRBJ1-3	many	.	TRBV7-2	TGTGCCAGCAGCTTAGAGGTTCGCAGGAGGAACTCTGGAAACACCATATATTTT	CASSLEVRRRNSGNTIYF
TRBJ1-3	.	.	TRBV9	TGTGCCAGCAGCTTGGCAGTTATTGCAAACACCAAATATTTT	CASSLAVIANTKYF
TRBJ1-5	many	TRBD1	TRBV20-1	TGCAGTGCTAGAGATGGAGGACAGGGAAGGCAGCCCCAGCATTTT	CSARDGGQGRQPQHF
TRBJ2-3	.	.	TRBV29-1	TGCAACGTTGGGGGCAGCGCAGATACGCAGTATTTT	CNVGGSADTQYF
TRBJ2-7	once	TRBD2	TRBV5-1	TGCGCCAGCAGCTGGACCATGACTAGCGGGGGGGACACCTACGAGCAGTACTTC	CASSWTMTSGGDTYEQYF
TRBJ1-2	.	.	TRBV7-2	TGTGCCAGCAGCTTAGTAGTGACTAGCGGAGGCACGACCTTC	CASSLVVTSGGTTF
TRBJ1-1	.	.	TRBV5-6	TGTGCCAGCAGCTTGTCTGGGAAGGGGCAGGCTGAAGCTTTCTTT	CASSLSGKGQAEAFF